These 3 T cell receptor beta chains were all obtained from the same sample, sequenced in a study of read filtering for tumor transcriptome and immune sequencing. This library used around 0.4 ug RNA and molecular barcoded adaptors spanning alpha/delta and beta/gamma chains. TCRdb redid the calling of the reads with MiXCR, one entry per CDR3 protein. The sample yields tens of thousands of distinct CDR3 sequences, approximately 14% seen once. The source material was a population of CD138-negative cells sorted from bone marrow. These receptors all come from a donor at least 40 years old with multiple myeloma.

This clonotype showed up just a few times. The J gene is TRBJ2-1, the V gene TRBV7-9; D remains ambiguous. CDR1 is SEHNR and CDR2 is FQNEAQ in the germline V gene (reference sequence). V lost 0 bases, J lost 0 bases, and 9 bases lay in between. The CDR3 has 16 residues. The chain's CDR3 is CASSLAALSSYNEQFF. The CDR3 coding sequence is TGTGCCAGCAGCTTAGCGGCACTATCCTCCTACAATGAGCAGTTCTTC. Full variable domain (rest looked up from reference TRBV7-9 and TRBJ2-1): DTGVSQNPRHKITKRGQNVTFRCDPISEHNRLYWYRQTLGQGPEFLTYFQNEAQLEKSRLLSDRFSAERPKGSFSTLEIQRTEQGDSAMYLCASSLAALSSYNEQFFGPGTRLTVL.

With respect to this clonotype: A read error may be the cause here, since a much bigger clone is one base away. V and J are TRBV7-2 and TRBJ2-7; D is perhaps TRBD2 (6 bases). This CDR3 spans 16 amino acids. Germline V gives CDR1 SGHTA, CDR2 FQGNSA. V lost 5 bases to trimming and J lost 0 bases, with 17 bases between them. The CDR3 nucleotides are TGTGCCAGCAGCCCGCGTGGCGGGGCGAGCTCCTACGAGCAGTACTTC. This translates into CASSPRGGASSYEQYF.

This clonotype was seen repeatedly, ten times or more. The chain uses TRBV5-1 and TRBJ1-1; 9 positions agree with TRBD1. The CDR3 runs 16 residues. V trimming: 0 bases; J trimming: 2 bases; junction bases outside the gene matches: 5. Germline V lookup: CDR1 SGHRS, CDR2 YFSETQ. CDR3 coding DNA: TGCGCCAGCAGCTTGGCCGGGACAGGGCTTAACACTGAAGCTTTCTTT. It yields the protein CASSLAGTGLNTEAFF.